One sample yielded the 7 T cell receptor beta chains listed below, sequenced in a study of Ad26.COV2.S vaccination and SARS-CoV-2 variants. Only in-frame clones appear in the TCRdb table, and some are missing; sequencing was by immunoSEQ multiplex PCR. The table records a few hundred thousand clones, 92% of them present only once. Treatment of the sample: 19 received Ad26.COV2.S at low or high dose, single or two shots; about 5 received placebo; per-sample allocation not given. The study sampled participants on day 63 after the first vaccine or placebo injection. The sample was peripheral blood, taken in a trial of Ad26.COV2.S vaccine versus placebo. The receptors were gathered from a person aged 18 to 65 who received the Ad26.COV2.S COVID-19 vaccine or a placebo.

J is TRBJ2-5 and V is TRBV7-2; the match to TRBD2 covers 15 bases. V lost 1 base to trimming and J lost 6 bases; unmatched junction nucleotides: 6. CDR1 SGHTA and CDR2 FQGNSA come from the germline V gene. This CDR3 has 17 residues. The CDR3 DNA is TGTGCCAGCAGCTTAGGTGGACTAGCGGGGGGGCGGAAGACCCAGTACTTC. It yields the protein CASSLGGLAGGRKTQYF.

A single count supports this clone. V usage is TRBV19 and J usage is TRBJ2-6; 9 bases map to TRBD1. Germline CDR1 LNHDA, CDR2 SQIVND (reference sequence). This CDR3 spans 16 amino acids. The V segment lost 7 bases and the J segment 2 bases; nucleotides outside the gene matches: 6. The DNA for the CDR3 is TGTGCCAGTACCGATACAGGGGGCGCTGGGGCCAACGTCCTGACTTTC. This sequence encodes CASTDTGGAGANVLTF.

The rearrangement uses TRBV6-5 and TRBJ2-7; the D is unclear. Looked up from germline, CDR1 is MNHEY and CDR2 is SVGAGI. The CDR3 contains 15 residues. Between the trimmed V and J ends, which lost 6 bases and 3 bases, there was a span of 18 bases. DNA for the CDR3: TGTGCCAGCAGCGCAAGTACCCTTATGAACTACGAGCAGTACTTC. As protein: CASSASTLMNYEQYF.

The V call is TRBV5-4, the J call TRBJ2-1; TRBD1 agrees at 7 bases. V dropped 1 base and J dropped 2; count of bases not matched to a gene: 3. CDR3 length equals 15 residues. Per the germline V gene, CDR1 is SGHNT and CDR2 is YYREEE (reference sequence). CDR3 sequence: CASSLRQGPYNEQFF. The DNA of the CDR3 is TGTGCCAGCAGCTTGCGACAGGGCCCCTACAATGAGCAGTTCTTC. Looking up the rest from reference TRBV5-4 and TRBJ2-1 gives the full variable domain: ETGVTQSPTHLIKTRGQQVTLRCSSQSGHNTVSWYQQALGQGPQFIFQYYREEENGRGNFPPRFSGLQFPNYSSELNVNALELDDSALYLCASSLRQGPYNEQFFGPGTRLTVL.

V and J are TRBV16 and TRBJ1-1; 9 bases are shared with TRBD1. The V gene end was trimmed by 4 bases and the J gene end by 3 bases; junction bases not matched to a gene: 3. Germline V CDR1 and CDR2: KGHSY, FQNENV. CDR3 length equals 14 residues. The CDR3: CASSLWTGDTEAFF. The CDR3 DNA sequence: TGTGCCAGCAGCCTTTGGACAGGGGACACTGAAGCTTTCTTT.

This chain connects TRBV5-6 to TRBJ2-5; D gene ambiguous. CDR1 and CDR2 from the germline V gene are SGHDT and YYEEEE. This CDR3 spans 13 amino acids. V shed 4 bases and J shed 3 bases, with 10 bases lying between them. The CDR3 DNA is TGTGCCAGCAGCCGTTTAGGAGAAGAGACCCAGTACTTC. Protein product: CASSRLGEETQYF.

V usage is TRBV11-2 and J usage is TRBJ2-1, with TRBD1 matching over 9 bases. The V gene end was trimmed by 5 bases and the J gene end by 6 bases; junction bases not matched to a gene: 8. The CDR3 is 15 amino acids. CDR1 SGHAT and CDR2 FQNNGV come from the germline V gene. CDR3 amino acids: CASSTRDRVGNEQFF. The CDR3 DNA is TGTGCCAGCAGCACCCGGGACAGGGTGGGCAATGAGCAGTTCTTC.